The rows below give T cell receptor beta chains drawn from one sample of a study of cytomegalovirus exposure and HLA in healthy donors. Assay used: immunoSEQ multiplex PCR; TCRdb lists only in-frame clones, some missing. Of about 200,000 clones listed, around 77% are singletons. Sample: PBMCs. The source of these receptors is a woman aged 25 to 45 in good health and CMV-seronegative. The CDR3 runs from the conserved cysteine through the conserved F or W. Fields, in order: J gene, clone size, D gene, V gene, CDR3 DNA, CDR3 protein. D genes are given only for firm matches. Some rows have no size entry. The others give once, few or many, or a class for an expanded clone.

j_call: TRBJ2-1
clone_size: .
d_call: TRBD2
v_call: TRBV7-9
cdr3_nt: TGTGCCAGCAGCTTAGTCACGGGAGGGGCCGATGAGCAGTTCTTC
cdr3_aa: CASSLVTGGADEQFF

j_call: TRBJ2-3
clone_size: .
d_call: .
v_call: TRBV11-3
cdr3_nt: TGTGCCAGCAGTCATTCAGGAGATACGCAGTATTTT
cdr3_aa: CASSHSGDTQYF

j_call: TRBJ2-1
clone_size: .
d_call: TRBD1
v_call: TRBV4-1
cdr3_nt: TGCGCCAGCAGCCAAACCGGGACAGACCCTTACAATGAGCAGTTCTTC
cdr3_aa: CASSQTGTDPYNEQFF

j_call: TRBJ1-1
clone_size: few
d_call: .
v_call: TRBV5-5
cdr3_nt: TGTGCCAGCAGCTCATACAGGAACACTGAAGCTTTCTTT
cdr3_aa: CASSSYRNTEAFF

j_call: TRBJ2-7
clone_size: .
d_call: .
v_call: TRBV7-4
cdr3_nt: TGTGCGATTAAGGCACTAAGTGACTATCTACATATACCCGTCCCGAGAGAGCAGTACTTC
cdr3_aa: CAIKALSDYLHIPVPREQYF

j_call: TRBJ2-7
clone_size: .
d_call: TRBD1
v_call: TRBV5-1
cdr3_nt: TGCGCCAGCAGCTCTAACCCATCGACAGGGAATAACGAGCAGTACTTC
cdr3_aa: CASSSNPSTGNNEQYF

j_call: TRBJ2-2
clone_size: once
d_call: .
v_call: TRBV7-9
cdr3_nt: TGTGCCAGCAGCTTAAGTACCGCCCGATCGAGGCTGTTTTTT
cdr3_aa: CASSLSTARSRLFF

j_call: TRBJ1-5
clone_size: once
d_call: .
v_call: TRBV5-1
cdr3_nt: TGCGCCAGCAGCCTCGACCCCGGAGGGCAGCCCCAGCATTTT
cdr3_aa: CASSLDPGGQPQHF

j_call: TRBJ1-1
clone_size: .
d_call: TRBD1
v_call: TRBV10-2
cdr3_nt: TGCGCCAGCAGTGAAGGACAGGGTGAAGCTTTCTTT
cdr3_aa: CASSEGQGEAFF

j_call: TRBJ2-7
clone_size: .
d_call: .
v_call: TRBV9
cdr3_nt: TGTGCCAGCAGCGTAGGGGGGGGGCCAAGCCACGAGCAGTACTTC
cdr3_aa: CASSVGGGPSHEQYF

j_call: TRBJ2-3
clone_size: few
d_call: TRBD1
v_call: TRBV7-9
cdr3_nt: TGTGCCAGCAGCCTCGGGACAGGTAGCACAGATACGCAGTATTTT
cdr3_aa: CASSLGTGSTDTQYF

j_call: TRBJ1-2
clone_size: .
d_call: TRBD1
v_call: TRBV2
cdr3_nt: TGTGCCAGCAGAGACAGGGCTAACTATGGCTACACCTTC
cdr3_aa: CASRDRANYGYTF

j_call: TRBJ2-5
clone_size: .
d_call: TRBD2
v_call: TRBV7-9
cdr3_nt: TGTGCCAGCGGGTTAAGCGGGGGAACCGTGGAGACCCAGTACTTC
cdr3_aa: CASGLSGGTVETQYF

j_call: TRBJ2-7
clone_size: once
d_call: TRBD1
v_call: TRBV13
cdr3_nt: TGTGCCAGCAGCAATTCCGGGACAGGGGGCTACGAGCAGTACTTC
cdr3_aa: CASSNSGTGGYEQYF

j_call: TRBJ2-7
clone_size: .
d_call: TRBD2
v_call: TRBV4-1
cdr3_nt: TGCGCCAGCAGCCATCCTTCGACTAGCGGGAACGAGCAGTACTTC
cdr3_aa: CASSHPSTSGNEQYF

j_call: TRBJ1-1
clone_size: .
d_call: .
v_call: TRBV5-1
cdr3_nt: TGCGCCAGCAGCTTGAAGTCGGACACTGAAGCTTTCTTT
cdr3_aa: CASSLKSDTEAFF

j_call: TRBJ2-5
clone_size: .
d_call: .
v_call: TRBV5-1
cdr3_nt: TGCGCCAGCAGCTTGAATCAGGGTGGAGAGACCCAGTACTTC
cdr3_aa: CASSLNQGGETQYF

j_call: TRBJ1-4
clone_size: .
d_call: .
v_call: TRBV11-3
cdr3_nt: TGTGCCAGAATCAGAATTTCAAAAGAAAAACTGTTTTTT
cdr3_aa: CARIRISKEKLFF

j_call: TRBJ1-2
clone_size: .
d_call: .
v_call: TRBV7-9
cdr3_nt: TGTGCCAGCAGCTTAGCCAGGGACACCTATGGCTACACCTTC
cdr3_aa: CASSLARDTYGYTF

j_call: TRBJ2-5
clone_size: .
d_call: TRBD1
v_call: TRBV11-2
cdr3_nt: TGTGCCAGCACGAAGGGACAGGGAGAGACCCAGTACTTC
cdr3_aa: CASTKGQGETQYF

j_call: TRBJ1-2
clone_size: .
d_call: .
v_call: TRBV10-2
cdr3_nt: TGCGCCAGCACGGTAACGCCTGGAGCTAACTATGGCTACACCTTC
cdr3_aa: CASTVTPGANYGYTF

j_call: TRBJ2-3
clone_size: once
d_call: .
v_call: TRBV2
cdr3_nt: TGTGCCAGCTCCATTCTAGCGACTAGCACAGATACGCAGTATTTT
cdr3_aa: CASSILATSTDTQYF